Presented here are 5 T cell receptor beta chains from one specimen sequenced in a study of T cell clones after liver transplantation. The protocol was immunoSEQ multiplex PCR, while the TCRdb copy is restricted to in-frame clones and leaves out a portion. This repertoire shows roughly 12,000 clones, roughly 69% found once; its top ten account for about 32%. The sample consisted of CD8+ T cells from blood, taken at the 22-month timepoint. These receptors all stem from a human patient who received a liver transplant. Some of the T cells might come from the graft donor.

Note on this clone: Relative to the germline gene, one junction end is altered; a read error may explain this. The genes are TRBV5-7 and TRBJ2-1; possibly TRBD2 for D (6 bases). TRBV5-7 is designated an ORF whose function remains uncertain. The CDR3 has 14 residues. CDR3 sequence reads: CASSLAGNHNEQFF. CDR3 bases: TGCGCCAGCAGCTTGGCGGGGAATCACAATGAGCAGTTCTTC.

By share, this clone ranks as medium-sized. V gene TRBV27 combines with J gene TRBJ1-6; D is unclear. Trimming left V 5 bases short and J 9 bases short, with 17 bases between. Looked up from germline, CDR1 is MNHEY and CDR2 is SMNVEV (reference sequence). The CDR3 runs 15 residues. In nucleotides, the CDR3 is TGTGCCAGCAGTCTCAGAGGGCCTATAGGTTCACCCCTCCACTTT. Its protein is CASSLRGPIGSPLHF.

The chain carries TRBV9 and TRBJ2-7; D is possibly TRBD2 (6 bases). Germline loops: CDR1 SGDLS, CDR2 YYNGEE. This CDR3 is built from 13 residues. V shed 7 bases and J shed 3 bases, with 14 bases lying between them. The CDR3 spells CASSGEEYYEQYF. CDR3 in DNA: TGTGCCAGCTCGGGGGAGGAGTACTACGAGCAGTACTTC.

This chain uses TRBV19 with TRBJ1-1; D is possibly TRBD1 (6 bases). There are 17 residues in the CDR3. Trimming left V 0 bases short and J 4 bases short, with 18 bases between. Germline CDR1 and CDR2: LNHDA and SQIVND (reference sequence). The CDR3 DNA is TGTGCCAGTAGTATAGAGTCGTTGGGGGGCTGGGGCACTGAAGCTTTCTTT. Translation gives CASSIESLGGWGTEAFF. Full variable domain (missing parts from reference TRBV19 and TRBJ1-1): DGGITQSPKYLFRKEGQNVTLSCEQNLNHDAMYWYRQDPGQGLRLIYYSQIVNDFQKGDIAEGYSVSREKKESFPLTVTSAQKNPTAFYLCASSIESLGGWGTEAFFGQGTRLTVV.

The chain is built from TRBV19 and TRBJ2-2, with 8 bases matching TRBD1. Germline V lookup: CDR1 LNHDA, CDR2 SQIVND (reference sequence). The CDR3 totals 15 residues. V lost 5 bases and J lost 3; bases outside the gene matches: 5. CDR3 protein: CASSPGTGYTGELFF. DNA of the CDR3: TGTGCCAGTAGTCCAGGGACAGGATACACCGGGGAGCTGTTTTTT.